A selection of T cell receptor beta chains follows, all from one sample in a study of cytotoxic CD8 clonotypes in ibrutinib-treated CLL. TCRdb keeps only in-frame clones here, not all; method: immunoSEQ multiplex PCR. The sample has some 15,000 clones; around 67% are singletons. Specimen: PBMCs, collected before ibrutinib treatment. These receptor sequences come from a human donor with chronic lymphocytic leukemia. CDR3s include the opening cysteine and the closing phenylalanine or tryptophan. The order of the fields is V gene, J gene, CDR3 protein.

V gene: TRBV14
J gene: TRBJ2-7
CDR3 protein: CASSQGTGPEQYF

V gene: TRBV27
J gene: TRBJ2-7
CDR3 protein: CASSLSPGSGEQYF

V gene: TRBV27
J gene: TRBJ2-1
CDR3 protein: CASSSGRLAGRGDFYNEQFF

V gene: TRBV28
J gene: TRBJ1-3
CDR3 protein: CASSLSGGNTIYF

V gene: TRBV6-1
J gene: TRBJ1-5
CDR3 protein: CASTRCWPQHF

V gene: TRBV18
J gene: TRBJ2-7
CDR3 protein: CASSPAGSEQYF

V gene: TRBV9
J gene: TRBJ1-6
CDR3 protein: CASSGAQRDSPLHF

V gene: TRBV12-5
J gene: TRBJ2-1
CDR3 protein: CASGLPGPGYNEQFF

V gene: TRBV6-5
J gene: TRBJ2-3
CDR3 protein: CASSYSGGISTDTQYF

V gene: TRBV6-6
J gene: TRBJ1-2
CDR3 protein: CASSYSDVVEVSGYTF

V gene: TRBV5-1
J gene: TRBJ2-6
CDR3 protein: CASSLEGSGANVLTF

V gene: TRBV2
J gene: TRBJ2-1
CDR3 protein: CASSDASGGTYNEQFF

V gene: TRBV10-3
J gene: TRBJ2-7
CDR3 protein: CAISEETGLIEQYF

V gene: TRBV11-1
J gene: TRBJ2-7
CDR3 protein: CASSLDVSGTGSGQYF

V gene: TRBV5-1
J gene: TRBJ2-2
CDR3 protein: CASRVRGQPNSGELFF

V gene: TRBV4-1
J gene: TRBJ2-4
CDR3 protein: CASSQEGSGGAKNIQYF

V gene: TRBV6-6
J gene: TRBJ1-1
CDR3 protein: CASSPSKGITEAFF

V gene: TRBV19
J gene: TRBJ2-1
CDR3 protein: CASSRGVISYNEQFF

V gene: TRBV28
J gene: TRBJ1-5
CDR3 protein: CASSFGGQPQHF

V gene: TRBV5-1
J gene: TRBJ1-1
CDR3 protein: CASSSPSGSNTEAFF

V gene: TRBV27
J gene: TRBJ2-2
CDR3 protein: CASCTSTGLVGELFF

V gene: TRBV5-4
J gene: TRBJ1-6
CDR3 protein: CASRSSQGLGSPLHF

V gene: TRBV7-9
J gene: TRBJ2-7
CDR3 protein: CASSLVRGEQYF

V gene: TRBV4-2
J gene: TRBJ2-1
CDR3 protein: CASSQGERGGGLNEQFF

V gene: TRBV30
J gene: TRBJ1-2
CDR3 protein: CAWTATGPINYGYTF

V gene: TRBV5-1
J gene: TRBJ2-1
CDR3 protein: CASSLNGGAGNEQFF

V gene: TRBV7-3
J gene: TRBJ1-6
CDR3 protein: CASSLIGGPTGSNSPLHF

V gene: TRBV7-2
J gene: TRBJ2-4
CDR3 protein: CASSPQLAGGRQYF

V gene: TRBV9
J gene: TRBJ1-2
CDR3 protein: CASSVGGILNPSGYTF

V gene: TRBV14
J gene: TRBJ1-1
CDR3 protein: CASSQDLGLMNTEAFF

V gene: TRBV30
J gene: TRBJ2-3
CDR3 protein: CAWDHGGFTDTQYF

V gene: TRBV30
J gene: TRBJ1-1
CDR3 protein: CAWSGSVSGKAFF

V gene: TRBV6-5
J gene: TRBJ2-7
CDR3 protein: CASSYAGVEQYF

V gene: TRBV12-5
J gene: TRBJ2-3
CDR3 protein: CASVGGSTSTDTQYF

V gene: TRBV27
J gene: TRBJ2-1
CDR3 protein: CASSLAGTSYNEQFF

V gene: TRBV28
J gene: TRBJ1-5
CDR3 protein: CASSSSGQGLYSNQPQHF

V gene: TRBV5-1
J gene: TRBJ2-7
CDR3 protein: CASRGTSGAREQYF

V gene: TRBV14
J gene: TRBJ1-1
CDR3 protein: CASSQSDGIDTEAFF

V gene: TRBV4-2
J gene: TRBJ1-1
CDR3 protein: CASSLGGSDTEAFF

V gene: TRBV6-6
J gene: TRBJ2-7
CDR3 protein: CASSPRIYEQYF

V gene: TRBV18
J gene: TRBJ1-4
CDR3 protein: CASSRERKGQLNEKLFF

V gene: TRBV19
J gene: TRBJ2-7
CDR3 protein: CASSIQAGLNEQYF

V gene: TRBV7-8
J gene: TRBJ2-5
CDR3 protein: CASSLGEGRRETQYF

V gene: TRBV10-2
J gene: TRBJ2-1
CDR3 protein: CASRVLEDEQFF

V gene: TRBV7-9
J gene: TRBJ1-3
CDR3 protein: CASSPTGEAGNTIYF

V gene: TRBV10-3
J gene: TRBJ1-1
CDR3 protein: CAISESRGQASTEAFF

V gene: TRBV19
J gene: TRBJ2-2
CDR3 protein: CASKASGATNTGELFF

V gene: TRBV28
J gene: TRBJ1-5
CDR3 protein: CASSPYRVAQPQHF

V gene: TRBV5-8
J gene: TRBJ1-2
CDR3 protein: CASSSTRQGAWYGYTF

V gene: TRBV28
J gene: TRBJ2-7
CDR3 protein: CASSSHDRFGQYF

V gene: TRBV6-1
J gene: TRBJ2-5
CDR3 protein: CASSEIRVYTRRETQYF

V gene: TRBV4-2
J gene: TRBJ2-1
CDR3 protein: CASSFNRGAESEQFF

V gene: TRBV7-2
J gene: TRBJ2-7
CDR3 protein: CASSSSMTASYEQYF

V gene: TRBV6-6
J gene: TRBJ2-6
CDR3 protein: CASGTGLSGANVLTF

V gene: TRBV7-2
J gene: TRBJ2-3
CDR3 protein: CASSQQRGARDTQYF

V gene: TRBV5-1
J gene: TRBJ2-3
CDR3 protein: CASSSRTGQLGTDTQYF

V gene: TRBV18
J gene: TRBJ2-3
CDR3 protein: CASSPLAGGRDTQYF